This T cell receptor beta chain is drawn from a study of human T cells and chemical hapten exposure (TCRdb year 2021). General notes on the study: For sensitization, 2% DPC in acetone was applied to a roughly 2 cm by roughly 2 cm area of upper inner arm skin. Throughout the study period of around 25 weeks, patients also received therapeutic DPC doses to the scalp every week. Blood samples were taken from patients before sensitization (week 0) and at 2, 6 and about 24 weeks after DPC sensitization. The libraries were sequenced as a pool, and the TCR yield per sample differed mostly because of small variations in library volumes within the pool. In alopecia patients, the study followed how the peripheral blood TCR repertoire changed in vivo over primary and secondary sensitization to diphenylcyclopropenone (DPC), a hapten. About 28 alopecia patients gave blood for TCR sequencing at one to four time points (pre-sensitization, 2, 6 and 24 weeks). Most of the patients in the cohort were female, and the cohort covered alopecia areata with under or over 50% scalp involvement, alopecia totalis and alopecia universalis. Patch testing on the upper back used Finn chambers containing 0.01% DPC, with scoring done after 6 days according to International Contact Dermatitis Research Group standards.

According to the germline V gene (reference sequence), CDR1 reads MNHEY and CDR2 reads SMNVEV. V loses 2 bases of germline sequence and J loses 1 base, and the interval between the two ends is 5 bases. The CDR3 measures 13 amino acids from cysteine to phenylalanine. Only the CDR3 DNA stays, 39 bases, in frame from base 1. This clonotype was seen at least ten times. Its binding antigen is unknown. One base away there is no much larger clone; base qualities are not given. Results the study describes overall, beyond this receptor: Patch test score correlated positively with the number of PT1 expanded TCRs, reaching significance at thresholds 8, 16 and 32 but not at 4. All patients had alopecia, a presumed autoimmune disease, so their immune response might differ from that of healthy individuals. Expanded TCRs formed significantly more large CDR3 similarity clusters than pre-sensitization or healthy control sets, consistent with antigen-driven responses. Repeated subsampling changed both the strength of the expansion versus patch-test correlation and the threshold at which that correlation became significant. DPC sensitization did not change the number of TCRs with a frequency above 1 in 1000, and there was no evidence of changes in global repertoire structure.

Reading the label with the study, this specimen's time point is: patch test 2, 6 weeks after DPC sensitization. This specimen's treatment or condition label, interpreted: therapeutic diphenylcyclopropenone sensitization with weekly scalp DPC. At every patch-test visit, the blood draw took place before the patch test was put on. Patients were eligible if aged 18 to 70, diagnosed with alopecia and judged suitable for DPC therapy, and pregnant patients were excluded. Total RNA was extracted from unfractionated whole blood that had been collected in Tempus Blood RNA tubes. Receptor libraries were prepared by RACE. Sequencing took place on a NextSeq 500. During library preparation, unique molecular identifiers were attached to individual cDNA molecules so that TCRs could be counted quantitatively and reproducibly. From each blood RNA sample, both TCR alpha and TCR beta chains were sequenced. Under the source paper's analysis protocol: The median number of TCRs per sample was 90,000 to 100,000, ranging from about 20,000 to 750,000. V, J and CDR3 annotation of the TCR reads was carried out using the Decombinator software suite. Every sample was subsampled to the same number of TCRs (28,000) for the PS versus PT1 abundance plots. TCRs were defined as expanded if absent before sensitization and observed at least eight times at the 2-week time point. TCRdb's own reprocessing of the public reads used fastp at Q25 and MiXCR and kept productive beta chains. Each CDR3 protein appears once, grouped with its most common genes and DNA. TCRdb assigned the V and J calls; the authors' analysis was not used. Here the sample has about 82,000 distinct CDR3 sequences; approximately 7% occur a single time. Together, the top ten hold roughly 1.4% of the sample.

The clonotype was recovered from a woman aged 30 to 39 with alopecia areata. Some clones in this sample may be carry-over from other donors' samples. Specimen: whole blood, collected in connection with sensitization to the hapten diphenylcyclopropenone (DPC). The V and J genes are TRBV27 and TRBJ1-1; no D gene call is confident. The DNA sequence reads TGTGCCAGCAGTTTAAAGGCGAACACTGAAGCTTTCTTT. This sequence encodes CASSLKANTEAFF.